The 32 T cell receptor beta chains in this list originate from one sample, sequenced in a study of blood T cell repertoires in COVID-19. Method: immunoSEQ multiplex PCR; TCRdb's copy keeps in-frame clones and lacks some. The sample has more than 250,000 clones, around nine tenths seen once; the top ten hold about 2.7%. Sample: PBMCs or T cells enriched from blood (not recorded which). The receptors come from a woman younger than 30 who had recovered from COVID-19.

This clone was observed a single time. The chain is built from TRBV7-2 and TRBJ2-3; TRBD2 might be the D (6 bases). There are 15 residues in the CDR3. CDR1 is SGHTA and CDR2 is FQGNSA in the germline V gene. The germline V and J ends were trimmed by 3 bases and 3 bases, with 13 bases remaining between them. CDR3: CASSLGGETTDTQYF. The CDR3 DNA sequence: TGTGCCAGCAGCTTGGGCGGGGAGACAACAGATACGCAGTATTTT.

The V call is TRBV6-1, the J call TRBJ1-5; TRBD1 aligns across 10 bases. The germline V gene has CDR1 MNHNS and CDR2 SASEGT. With V trimmed by 3 bases and J by 2 bases, 7 bases remained unmatched. CDR3 length: 17 amino acids. The CDR3 sequence: CASSDRTGGIGNQPQHF. The CDR3 coding sequence is TGTGCCAGCAGTGACCGGACAGGGGGAATTGGCAATCAGCCCCAGCATTTT.

CDR3 region: CAGALDTQETQYF. CDR3 bases: TGTGCCGGCGCCCTCGACACCCAAGAGACCCAGTACTTC. The rearrangement uses TRBV2 and TRBJ2-5; D not resolved. The germline gives CDR1 SNHLY, CDR2 FYNNEI. The CDR3 has 13 residues. The germline V and J ends were trimmed by 11 bases and 1 base, with 14 bases remaining between them. Based on the CDR3 plus reference TRBV2 and TRBJ2-5, the full variable domain is EPEVTQTPSHQVTQMGQEVILRCVPISNHLYFYWYRQILGQKVEFLVSFYNNEISEKSEIFDDQFSVERPDGSNFTLKIRSTKLEDSAMYFCAGALDTQETQYFGPGTRLLVL.

This clone has more than one count but fewer than ten. V gene TRBV11-2 combines with J gene TRBJ1-1; 7 bases are a match to TRBD1. This CDR3 contains 15 residues. J was trimmed by 9 bases and V by 6 bases; bases with no gene match: 16. The V gene's germline CDR1 is SGHAT and CDR2 FQNNGV. As DNA, the CDR3 is TGTGCCAGCAGTGAGGCGGGGACAGTTCTCCCTAAAGCTTTCTTT. Translating gives CASSEAGTVLPKAFF. Complete variable domain (other parts from reference TRBV11-2 and TRBJ1-1): EAGVAQSPRYKIIEKRQSVAFWCNPISGHATLYWYQQILGQGPKLLIQFQNNGVVDDSQLPKDRFSAERLKGVDSTLKIQPAKLEDSAVYLCASSEAGTVLPKAFFGQGTRLTVV.

The V gene is TRBV28, the J gene TRBJ1-5; TRBD1 is a possible D gene (5 bases). The CDR3 runs to 12 residues. The germline V and J ends were trimmed by 6 bases and 6 bases, with 9 bases remaining between them. The germline CDR1 and CDR2 sequences are MDHEN and SYDVKM. The CDR3 here is CASSPGFQPQHF. Written as DNA, the CDR3 is TGTGCCAGCAGCCCAGGGTTTCAGCCCCAGCATTTT.

This clone was picked up one time. This chain joins TRBV5-4 and TRBJ1-2, with D unresolved. There are 13 residues in the CDR3. CDR1 is SGHNT and CDR2 is YYREEE in the germline V gene (reference sequence). Trimming took 0 bases from V and 5 from J, leaving 8 bases between them. The CDR3 reads CASSLDRLYGYTF. The DNA for the CDR3 is TGTGCCAGCAGCTTGGACAGACTATATGGCTACACCTTC.

The V gene is TRBV7-2, the J gene TRBJ2-1; D is unclear. The CDR3 is 16 amino acids. V lost 1 base and J lost 0, with 10 bases in between. Germline V lookup: CDR1 SGHTA, CDR2 FQGNSA. CDR3 nucleotides: TGTGCCAGCAGCTTAGTATTAACTGGCTCCTACAATGAGCAGTTCTTC. This translates into CASSLVLTGSYNEQFF. Complete variable domain (other parts from reference TRBV7-2 and TRBJ2-1): GAGVSQSPSNKVTEKGKDVELRCDPISGHTALYWYRQSLGQGLEFLIYFQGNSAPDKSGLPSDRFSAERTGGSVSTLTIQRTQQEDSAVYLCASSLVLTGSYNEQFFGPGTRLTVL.

The chain joins TRBV10-3 to TRBJ1-1, with D tentatively TRBD1 (6 bases). Germline V gene sequence: CDR1 ENHRY, CDR2 SYGVKD. The CDR3 covers 14 residues. Trimming removed 6 bases at V and 3 bases at J, with 14 bases between. The CDR3 reads CAIRGGPGHTEAFF. Written as DNA, the CDR3 is TGTGCCATCAGGGGGGGGCCTGGGCACACTGAAGCTTTCTTT.

This clone is a singleton in its sample. V is TRBV7-2 and J is TRBJ2-7; 8 bases line up with TRBD1. There are 16 residues in the CDR3. V trimming: 1 base; J trimming: 3 bases; junction bases outside the gene matches: 8. Per germline, CDR1 SGHTA and CDR2 FQGNSA. This CDR3 reads CASSLGRDRPNYEQYF. The CDR3, as DNA: TGTGCCAGCAGCTTAGGTAGGGACAGGCCAAACTACGAGCAGTACTTC.

The rearrangement links TRBV19 to TRBJ2-3; D perhaps matches TRBD2 (6 bases). Germline V gives CDR1 LNHDA, CDR2 SQIVND (reference sequence). V lost 10 bases to trimming and J lost 1 base, with 15 bases between them. There are 14 residues in the CDR3. The CDR3 here is CAISRGRGTDTQYF. The CDR3 DNA is TGTGCCATCTCGCGGGGTCGGGGCACAGATACGCAGTATTTT.

This chain links TRBV29-1 with TRBJ2-3, with D maybe TRBD1 (6 bases). CDR1 SQVTM and CDR2 ANQGSEA come from the germline V gene. V was cut by 4 bases and J by 2 bases, with 10 bases left in between. This CDR3 has 13 amino acids. The chain's CDR3 is CSVGGRNTDTQYF. CDR3 nucleotides: TGCAGCGTTGGGGGGCGGAACACAGATACGCAGTATTTT.

The chain employs TRBV30 and TRBJ2-1, with unresolved D. CDR1 and CDR2 from the germline V gene are GTSNPN and SVGIG (reference sequence). Trimming shortened V by 3 bases and J by 2 bases, and 8 bases separated the two germline ends. This CDR3 contains 13 residues. The CDR3 protein is CAWRTRTYNEQFF. The CDR3 DNA sequence: TGTGCCTGGAGGACAAGAACCTACAATGAGCAGTTCTTC.

With respect to this clone: Possible read error: a much larger clone is one base away. Different DNA sequences within this sample yield the same CDR3. V gene TRBV4-2 combines with J gene TRBJ2-3; no reliable D call. Trimming took 4 bases from V and 0 from J, leaving 5 bases between them. Germline CDR1 LGHNA, CDR2 YNFKEQ. The CDR3 is 13 residues long. The CDR3 spells CASSLTSTDTQYF. CDR3 sequence (DNA): TGTGCCAGCAGCCTTACTAGCACAGATACGCAGTATTTT.

The V and J genes are TRBV28 and TRBJ2-1; tentatively, D is TRBD2 (5 bases). The CDR3 extends over 16 amino acids. V was clipped by 7 bases and J by 0 bases, with 16 bases between them. From germline, CDR1 is MDHEN and CDR2 SYDVKM. CDR3 protein: CASITAGLSSYNEQFF. The DNA for the CDR3 is TGTGCCAGCATCACGGCGGGCCTGAGCTCCTACAATGAGCAGTTCTTC.

This clone came up many times. This sequence joins TRBV19 and TRBJ1-2, with TRBD1 matching 7 bases. With 5 bases clipped from V and 6 bases from J, the junction kept 12 bases outside the gene matches. This CDR3 comprises 15 residues. CDR1 LNHDA and CDR2 SQIVND come from the germline V gene (reference sequence). The CDR3 region is CASSGPGQRENGYTF. The CDR3, as DNA: TGTGCCAGTAGTGGGCCGGGACAGCGAGAGAATGGCTACACCTTC.

This clone occurred once. V usage is TRBV28 and J usage is TRBJ2-1; TRBD1 might be the D (6 bases). In germline, CDR1 is MDHEN, CDR2 SYDVKM. Trimming removed 4 bases at V and 3 bases at J, with 10 bases between. The CDR3 consists of 14 residues. The CDR3 DNA is TGTGCCAGCAGTTATCGGACAGACTACAATGAGCAGTTCTTC. The encoded protein is CASSYRTDYNEQFF.

The J gene is TRBJ1-1, the V gene TRBV5-1; 9 bases line up with TRBD1. Germline trimming cut 4 bases from V and 8 bases from J; bases unmatched to any gene: 3. The CDR3 consists of 12 residues. Germline V gene sequence: CDR1 SGHRS, CDR2 YFSETQ. CDR3 nucleotide sequence: TGCGCCAGCAGCCTAACAGGGGGCGAAGCTTTCTTT. Translated, it gives CASSLTGGEAFF.

DNA of the CDR3: TGTGCTAGTGGTTTGGGCAGTAACTATGGCTACACCTTC. Its translation is CASGLGSNYGYTF. The genes are TRBV12-5 and TRBJ1-2, with D unresolved. This CDR3 region has 13 residues. The V gene's germline CDR1 is LGHNT and CDR2 FRNRAP. Between the trimmed V and J ends, which lost 1 base and 1 base, there was a span of 4 bases. Filled out from reference TRBV12-5 and TRBJ1-2, the complete variable domain reads DARVTQTPRHKVTEMGQEVTMRCQPILGHNTVFWYRQTMMQGLELLAYFRNRAPLDDSGMPKDRFSAEMPDATLATLKIQPSEPRDSAVYFCASGLGSNYGYTFGSGTRLTVV.

This sequence joins TRBV28 and TRBJ2-7, with TRBD1 as a possible D gene (6 bases). Trimming took 7 bases from V and 6 from J, leaving 22 bases between them. The CDR3 has 15 amino acids. From germline, CDR1 is MDHEN and CDR2 SYDVKM. The CDR3 region has the DNA TGTGCCAGCACCCCTAACGCAGTACAGGGACGCGAGCAGTACTTC. Translation gives CASTPNAVQGREQYF. Filled out from reference TRBV28 and TRBJ2-7, the complete variable domain reads DVKVTQSSRYLVKRTGEKVFLECVQDMDHENMFWYRQDPGLGLRLIYFSYDVKMKEKGDIPEGYSVSREKKERFSLILESASTNQTSMYLCASTPNAVQGREQYFGPGTRLTVT.

The chain joins TRBV10-3 to TRBJ1-2, with TRBD1 identical over 7 bases. The CDR3 has 17 residues. V was clipped by 6 bases and J by 1 base; unmatched bases: 14. Germline CDR1 ENHRY, CDR2 SYGVKD. The CDR3 DNA reads as TGTGCCATCAGCTTTCGGGACAGAAGTGAATATAACTATGGCTACACCTTC. It encodes CAISFRDRSEYNYGYTF.

Concerning this clone itself: A read error may produce the germline difference seen at one junction end. The chain is built from TRBV2 and TRBJ1-1, with 7 bases matching TRBD1. In germline, CDR1 is SNHLY, CDR2 FYNNEI. The CDR3 is 14 amino acids. CDR3 amino acids: CASREGDRIAEAFF. In nucleotides, the CDR3 is TGTGCCAGCAGGGAAGGGGACAGAATAGCTGAAGCTTTCTTT.

The table lists this clone with a few counts. The chain is built from TRBV5-4 and TRBJ1-6; the D is unclear. V lost 2 bases and J 4 bases, leaving 7 bases between the germline ends. The CDR3 runs to 14 residues. Germline V gene data show CDR1 as SGHNT and CDR2 as YYREEE (reference sequence). DNA for the CDR3: TGTGCCAGCAGCTTTCGGTCGTATAATTCACCCCTCCACTTT. Its translation is CASSFRSYNSPLHF.

The chain uses TRBV11-2 and TRBJ2-7, with TRBD2 identical over 10 bases. The CDR3 sequence is 16 residues long. Germline V gene lookup returns CDR1 SGHAT and CDR2 FQNNGV. With 4 bases clipped from V and 2 bases from J, the junction kept 8 bases outside the gene matches. The CDR3 spells CASSSVAGGSTYEQYF. CDR3 nucleotide sequence: TGTGCCAGCAGCTCAGTAGCGGGAGGATCGACCTACGAGCAGTACTTC.

The V gene is TRBV19, the J gene TRBJ2-7, with 8 bases lining up with TRBD2. The CDR3 spans 16 residues. Trimming took 4 bases from V and 1 from J; bases not matched to a gene: 9. In germline, CDR1 is LNHDA, CDR2 SQIVND (reference sequence). Here the CDR3 DNA reads TGTGCCAGTAGTAAAACTATGGTAGCGGGGTCCTACGAGCAGTACTTC. Translation: CASSKTMVAGSYEQYF.

The gene calls are TRBV2 and TRBJ2-3; 11 positions match TRBD1. Germline CDR1 reads SNHLY; CDR2 reads FYNNEI. V lost 4 bases to trimming and J lost 8 bases; unmatched junction nucleotides: 11. The CDR3 has 16 residues. Here the CDR3 reads CASSARPGQGGVTQYF. CDR3 sequence (DNA): TGTGCCAGCAGTGCCCGCCCGGGACAGGGGGGTGTTACGCAGTATTTT.

The chain couples TRBV27 to TRBJ1-1, with D uncertain. V shed 1 base and J shed 4 bases, with 10 bases lying between them. The CDR3 runs 14 residues. CDR1 is MNHEY and CDR2 is SMNVEV in the germline V gene (reference sequence). The CDR3 DNA sequence: TGTGCCAGCAGTTTATTCGGGGATTCCACTGAAGCTTTCTTT. Translation gives CASSLFGDSTEAFF.

The chain joins TRBV3-1 (or the pseudogene TRBV3-2) to TRBJ1-1; D possibly corresponds to TRBD1 (5 bases). Trimming cost V 4 bases and J 8 bases, with 11 bases left between them. There are 12 residues in the CDR3. Germline values: CDR1 LGHDT, CDR2 YNNKEL (reference sequence). The CDR3 here is CASSRGQDEAFF. In nucleotides, the CDR3 is TGTGCCAGCAGCCGTGGACAAGACGAAGCTTTCTTT.

The rearrangement uses TRBV27 and TRBJ2-1, with TRBD2 matching 7 bases. The ends lost 5 bases at V and 8 bases at J; junction bases unmatched: 12. This CDR3 is built from 15 residues. Looked up from germline, CDR1 is MNHEY and CDR2 is SMNVEV (reference sequence). The CDR3 here is CASSTAQRDRDEQFF. The CDR3 DNA sequence: TGTGCCAGCAGTACCGCCCAGCGGGATAGGGATGAGCAGTTCTTC.

The rearrangement uses TRBV3-1 (or the pseudogene TRBV3-2) and TRBJ1-4; a weak D match, TRBD1 (6 bases). Trimming shortened V by 4 bases and J by 5 bases, and 11 bases separated the two germline ends. The CDR3 has 14 residues. Germline V CDR1 and CDR2: LGHDT, YNNKEL (reference sequence). CDR3 residues: CASSPGDRNEKLFF. The CDR3 DNA follows: TGTGCCAGCAGCCCAGGGGACCGCAATGAAAAACTGTTTTTT.

The chain employs TRBV28 and TRBJ1-1; tentatively, D is TRBD1 (5 bases). Per the germline V gene, CDR1 is MDHEN and CDR2 is SYDVKM. Trimming left V 4 bases short and J 4 bases short, with 13 bases between. The CDR3 extends over 14 amino acids. CDR3 region: CASSSAGVATEAFF. In nucleotides, the CDR3 is TGTGCCAGCAGTTCAGCGGGGGTGGCCACTGAAGCTTTCTTT.

The V call is TRBV7-9, the J call TRBJ1-1; D perhaps matches TRBD1 (5 bases). Trimming removed 1 base from V and 4 bases from J, with 10 bases in between. Germline lookup yields CDR1 SEHNR and CDR2 FQNEAQ (reference sequence). This CDR3 has 14 residues. The CDR3 region has the DNA TGTGCCAGCAGCTTAGGGTCAGGGCGCACTGAAGCTTTCTTT. Amino acid sequence: CASSLGSGRTEAFF.

This rearrangement joins TRBV29-1 to TRBJ1-3; D remains unclear. This CDR3 is built from 12 residues. Germline V lookup: CDR1 SQVTM, CDR2 ANQGSEA. V was shortened by 7 bases and J by 0 bases, with 7 bases between the two germline ends. The CDR3 nucleotides are TGCAGCGGTCTAGACTCTGGAAACACCATATATTTT. Its protein product is CSGLDSGNTIYF.